This TCR beta chain is from a study of PD-1 blockade in mismatch repair-deficient tumors. Germline CDR1 reads SGDLS; CDR2 reads YYNGEE. This CDR3 comprises 13 residues. The V end lost 0 bases, the J end lost 7 bases, and 8 bases lay between the germline ends. TCRdb's copy holds only in-frame clones and misses some; the assay was immunoSEQ multiplex PCR. The table shows tens of thousands of clones, with roughly three quarters occurring only once. This TCR came from an adult with mismatch repair-deficient cancer. The gene calls are TRBV9 and TRBJ2-1, with unresolved D. Sequenced material: peripheral blood, taken 4 weeks after starting pembrolizumab. The chain's CDR3 is CASSVAQWNEQFF. In DNA form, the CDR3 reads TGTGCCAGCAGCGTAGCTCAGTGGAATGAGCAGTTCTTC.